One sample yielded the 17 T cell receptor beta chains listed below, sequenced in a study of CD8 T cells in ankylosing spondylitis. Findings of the study overall: For ankylosing spondylitis blood, a TCR beta motif of several highly homologous variants appeared characteristic.

The antigens these receptors bind are not known. A single record per CDR3 protein comes from TCRdb applying MiXCR to the 5' RACE reads. The table lists approximately 400,000 distinct CDR3 sequences, 25% to 30% of them singletons. The sample comprised blood, either unsorted or a sorted T cell fraction (not recorded which). The receptors here all came from a male donor with ankylosing spondylitis.

This rearrangement joins TRBV11-3 to TRBJ2-3; no reliable D call. Per germline, CDR1 SGHNT and CDR2 YENEEA. Trimming shortened V by 5 bases and J by 6 bases, and 9 bases separated the two germline ends. There are 12 residues in the CDR3. CDR3 in DNA: TGTGCCAGCAGCCAACCCGGGGATACGCAGTATTTT. Protein: CASSQPGDTQYF.

This chain joins TRBV29-1 and TRBJ2-3; a weak D match, TRBD2 (6 bases). The CDR3 runs 12 residues. CDR1 and CDR2 (germline): SQVTM, ANQGSEA. V was clipped by 6 bases and J by 4 bases, with 11 bases between them. CDR3 coding DNA: TGCAGCGTAGTGGAGGGGCCAGATACGCAGTATTTT. It encodes CSVVEGPDTQYF.

This chain connects TRBV18 to TRBJ1-4; D gene ambiguous. Trimming removed 2 bases from V and 4 bases from J, with 5 bases in between. Germline-derived CDR1 and CDR2 are KGHSH and LQKENI. The CDR3 covers 13 residues. The CDR3 region has the DNA TGTGCCAGCTCACCAGGGGTTAATGAAAAACTGTTTTTT. It translates to CASSPGVNEKLFF.

This clonotype was seen a few times. The rearrangement links TRBV3-1 to TRBJ2-1; D unresolved. Germline V CDR1 and CDR2: LGHDT, YNNKEL (reference sequence). Trimming pared 0 bases from V and 7 bases from J, leaving 16 bases between. CDR3 length: 16 amino acids. The CDR3 is CASSQESFVVGNEQFF. In DNA, the CDR3 is TGTGCCAGCAGCCAAGAGTCCTTTGTGGTGGGAAATGAGCAGTTCTTC.

The table lists this clonotype with a few counts. This chain connects TRBV16 to TRBJ2-1, with D possibly being TRBD1 or TRBD2 (6 bases each). CDR3 length equals 13 residues. Trimming left V 4 bases short and J 7 bases short, with 11 bases between. CDR1 and CDR2 from the germline V gene are KGHSY and FQNENV. The CDR3 nucleotides are TGTGCCAGCAGCCGGGGGGCGAGTAATGAGCAGTTCTTC. Translating it yields CASSRGASNEQFF.

V is TRBV20-1 and J is TRBJ2-7, with 12 positions matching TRBD2. The CDR3 consists of 15 residues. J gave up 6 bases and V 1 base, and 7 bases lay outside the gene matches. Germline V gene lookup returns CDR1 DFQATT and CDR2 SNEGSKA (reference sequence). The CDR3 loop reads CSARVTSGSLGEQYF. CDR3 nucleotide sequence: TGCAGTGCTAGAGTGACTAGCGGGAGTTTGGGCGAGCAGTACTTC.

At least ten counts were recorded for this clonotype. The chain carries TRBV7-9 and TRBJ2-1; D uncertain. Trimming shortened V by 2 bases and J by 7 bases, and 9 bases separated the two germline ends. The germline gives CDR1 SEHNR, CDR2 FQNEAQ (reference sequence). The CDR3 contains 13 residues. CDR3 in amino acids: CASSLSLENEQFF. In nucleotides, the CDR3 is TGTGCCAGCAGCTTATCCCTCGAGAATGAGCAGTTCTTC. Filled out from reference TRBV7-9 and TRBJ2-1, the complete variable domain reads DTGVSQNPRHKITKRGQNVTFRCDPISEHNRLYWYRQTLGQGPEFLTYFQNEAQLEKSRLLSDRFSAERPKGSFSTLEIQRTEQGDSAMYLCASSLSLENEQFFGPGTRLTVL.

This clonotype has a handful of counts. The genes are TRBV5-1 and TRBJ2-7, with 9 positions matching TRBD1. Trimming cost V 0 bases and J 3 bases; bases outside gene matches: 4. Germline-derived CDR1 and CDR2 are SGHRS and YFSETQ. This CDR3 region has 15 residues. CDR3 sequence (DNA): TGCGCCAGCAGCTTGGGGGGACAGGGTTACTACGAGCAGTACTTC. As protein: CASSLGGQGYYEQYF.

In DNA form, the CDR3 reads TGTGCCAGCAGCCAGGGGTCTTTAAGTACGCAGTATTTT. Translated, it gives CASSQGSLSTQYF. The rearrangement uses TRBV7-9 and TRBJ2-3; D might be TRBD1 (6 bases). This CDR3 is 13 amino acids long. V gave up 5 bases and J gave up 8 bases, with 14 bases separating them. CDR1 is SEHNR, CDR2 FQNEAQ, per germline (reference sequence).

The chain joins TRBV10-1 to TRBJ1-1; D is perhaps TRBD1 (5 bases). The CDR3 is made up of 13 amino acids. The V gene's germline CDR1 is WNHNN and CDR2 SYGVQD (reference sequence). Trimming took off 6 bases at V and 1 base at J, with 9 bases between the two ends. The CDR3 spells CASRLGQNTEAFF. CDR3 in DNA: TGCGCCAGCAGACTTGGACAGAACACTGAAGCTTTCTTT.

The chain is built from TRBV6-5 and TRBJ2-1; D is possibly TRBD2 (6 bases). The germline gives CDR1 MNHEY, CDR2 SVGAGI. The ends were cut back, 3 bases at V and 3 bases at J, with 12 bases in the middle. CDR3 length: 15 residues. The CDR3 coding sequence is TGTGCCAGCAGTTATGAGGGACTCCGCTACAATGAGCAGTTCTTC. It translates to CASSYEGLRYNEQFF.

This clonotype has just a few counts. This sequence joins TRBV15 and TRBJ1-4, with D unresolved. Germline values: CDR1 LNHNV, CDR2 YYDKDF (reference sequence). The CDR3 length is 16 residues. Trimming took 5 bases from V and 3 from J, leaving 16 bases between them. This CDR3 reads CATSSGRGFSNEKLFF. In DNA form, the CDR3 reads TGTGCCACCAGCTCTGGCCGGGGATTTTCTAATGAAAAACTGTTTTTT.

This clonotype has a handful of counts. The CDR3 DNA sequence: TGTGCCAGCAGTCTGAAACAGGGGAGTACTGAAGCTTTCTTT. It encodes CASSLKQGSTEAFF. The chain joins TRBV12-3 or TRBV12-4 to TRBJ1-1; 7 bases fit TRBD1. Trimming removed 5 bases from V and 5 bases from J; junction bases left unmatched: 8. The length of the CDR3 is 14 residues.

J is TRBJ1-2 and V is TRBV2, with 11 bases fitting TRBD1. Germline trimming cut 1 base from V and 9 bases from J; bases unmatched to any gene: 10. CDR3 size: 16 residues. CDR1 and CDR2 (germline): SNHLY, FYNNEI. CDR3 loop: CASSEGFVGTGGSYTF. The CDR3, as DNA: TGTGCCAGCAGTGAAGGTTTCGTGGGGACAGGGGGGAGCTACACCTTC.

This sequence joins TRBV29-1 and TRBJ1-1; D is unresolved. Germline V CDR1 and CDR2: SQVTM, ANQGSEA. Deletions cut 4 bases from V and 1 base from J, with 10 bases between. This CDR3 has 13 residues. The CDR3 DNA reads TGCAGCGTTGTGTGGTCGGCGAACACTGAAGCTTTCTTT. Protein sequence: CSVVWSANTEAFF.

Many counts were recorded for this clonotype. The junction departs from germline at one end; a sequencing error may be responsible. The chain links TRBV5-1 to TRBJ2-2; no clear D gene. CDR1 is SGHRS and CDR2 is YFSETQ in the germline V gene. CDR3 length: 14 residues. The CDR3 spells CASSLLGNTGELFF. In DNA form, the CDR3 reads TGTGCCAGCAGCCTACTGGGGAACACCGGGGAGCTGTTTTTT.

The chain carries TRBV20-1 and TRBJ1-1; D may be TRBD1 (5 bases). The CDR3 has 13 residues. In germline, CDR1 is DFQATT, CDR2 SNEGSKA (reference sequence). V gave up 1 base and J gave up 5 bases, with 11 bases separating them. The CDR3 loop is CSARGQGYTEAFF. CDR3 DNA sequence: TGCAGTGCTAGAGGCCAGGGATATACTGAAGCTTTCTTT.